Listed below are T cell receptor beta chains from one sample, sequenced in a study of shared T cell receptors in the human thymus. Some clones are missing from TCRdb's copy, which holds only in-frame ones; the method was immunoSEQ multiplex PCR. This table has under 450,000 clones, 85% to 95% appearing once. Sequenced sample: thymocytes. These receptors were obtained from a human donor. CDR3s include the opening cysteine and the closing phenylalanine or tryptophan. A D gene is named only where the DNA matches it firmly. Size is stated for part of the rows, as once, few or many counts, or as a class when the clone is expanded.

>-|TRBV27|TRBJ1-3|-
TGTGCCAGCAAGGACCATAGTGGAAACACCATATATTTT
CASKDHSGNTIYF
>TRBD1|TRBV19|TRBJ2-7|-
TGTGCCCAAAAGCTGGGACAGGGGATCTACGAGCAGTACTTC
CAQKLGQGIYEQYF
>TRBD2|TRBV19|TRBJ2-1|-
TGTGCCAGTAATCAAAAGAGCGGGGTGAGCTCCTACAATGAGCAGTTCTTC
CASNQKSGVSSYNEQFF
>-|TRBV10-1|TRBJ2-7|-
TGCGCCAGCAGTGAGTCAACACTCCCGAGCTACGAGCAGTACTTC
CASSESTLPSYEQYF
>-|TRBV19|TRBJ1-2|few
TGTGCCAGTAGTGAGGAGTCTCGATATGGCTACACCTTC
CASSEESRYGYTF
>TRBD1|TRBV4-1|TRBJ2-1|-
TGCGCCAGCAGCCATTCGAGGGACAGGCGATACAATGAGCAGTTCTTC
CASSHSRDRRYNEQFF
>TRBD2|TRBV7-9|TRBJ2-1|-
TGTGCCAGCAGACTGACTAGCGGGTATTACAATGAGCAGTTCTTC
CASRLTSGYYNEQFF
>-|TRBV5-1|TRBJ2-3|-
TGCGCCAGCAGCTTAGGGTGGGGCAGGGCCCCCACAGATACGCAGTATTTT
CASSLGWGRAPTDTQYF
>-|TRBV9|TRBJ1-4|-
TGTGCCAGCAGCGCCCGACAGGAGAAGAATGAAAAACTGTTTTTT
CASSARQEKNEKLFF
>TRBD2|TRBV7-6|TRBJ2-7|-
TGTGCCAGCAGTCGACGACTAGCGGGAGGGATCCCGGTCCTCTACGAGCAGTACTTC
CASSRRLAGGIPVLYEQYF
>-|TRBV28|TRBJ2-7|-
TGTGCCAGCAGTTTATGCATTTTGAGATCCGGGGTAATTTGCTTGGGTCGGTCCTACGAGCAGTACTTC
CASSLCILRSGVICLGRSYEQYF
>-|TRBV28|TRBJ2-7|once
TGTGCCAGCAGTTTACCCTACTCCAGCGGGTACGAGCAGTACTTC
CASSLPYSSGYEQYF
>-|TRBV6-5|TRBJ2-1|-
TGTGCCAGCAGTAGACTCGGGTACAATGAGCAGTTCTTC
CASSRLGYNEQFF
>-|TRBV11-2|TRBJ1-2|-
TGTGCCAGCTCCGAGGGGGGGGCTAAAGGCTACACCTTC
CASSEGGAKGYTF
>-|TRBV2|TRBJ1-1|-
TGTGCCGTACAGAGCGAGGCTTTCTTT
CAVQSEAFF
>-|TRBV6-4|TRBJ1-2|-
TGTGCCAGCAGCGTATCCCCCAAGGAGGGTTCTAACTATGGCTACACCTTC
CASSVSPKEGSNYGYTF
>TRBD1|TRBV28|TRBJ1-1|-
TGTGCCAGCAGTCCCTTACTCAGGGGGCCGAACACTGAAGCTTTCTTT
CASSPLLRGPNTEAFF
>-|TRBV7-9|TRBJ1-2|-
TGTGCCAGCAGCTTATACAGGGTCGATGGCTACACCTTC
CASSLYRVDGYTF
>-|TRBV28|TRBJ1-3|once
TGTGCCAGCAGTTTATGCACAGCGCAGCCTAATATTACTTCAACCTCTGGAAACACCATATATTTT
CASSLCTAQPNITSTSGNTIYF
>TRBD1|TRBV4-1|TRBJ1-5|-
TGCGCCAGCAGCCCAATGACGGACAGGGGGCGAAGGGGTCAGCCCCAGCATTTT
CASSPMTDRGRRGQPQHF
>TRBD1|TRBV5-1|TRBJ2-3|-
TGCGCCAGCAGCTGGCCGGACAGGGGGCCCCTAGAGGGTACGCAGTATTTT
CASSWPDRGPLEGTQYF
>TRBD1|TRBV5-1|TRBJ2-7|-
TGCGCCAGCAGCTGGAGGGACAGGGCATATTACGAGCAGTACTTC
CASSWRDRAYYEQYF
>TRBD2|TRBV27|TRBJ2-7|once
TGTGCCAGCATCCCGGCCCCTAGCGGGAGCCCTTTCCACGAGCAGTACTTC
CASIPAPSGSPFHEQYF
>-|TRBV2|TRBJ2-7|-
TGTGCCAGCAGCCTCAAGGAGGGGGCAGGGCGCTCCTACGAGCAGTACTTC
CASSLKEGAGRSYEQYF
>-|TRBV5-1|TRBJ2-5|-
TGCGCCAGCAGCTTGGGTCCAGCGGGAGAGACCCAGTACTTC
CASSLGPAGETQYF
>TRBD1|TRBV28|TRBJ1-2|once
TGTGCCAGCAGTCGGGGACAGGGTGGCGGCTACACCTTC
CASSRGQGGGYTF
>-|TRBV7-2|TRBJ2-7|-
TGTGCCAGCAGCTCCGGACAGATATACACCTACGAGCAGTACTTC
CASSSGQIYTYEQYF
>-|TRBV5-4|TRBJ2-1|-
TGTGCCAGCAGCTTAAAATGGTCTGGGACTTCTCTCAATGAGCAGTTCTTC
CASSLKWSGTSLNEQFF
>-|TRBV30|TRBJ2-7|-
TGTGCCTGGAGTGTAAGCCACCCCTTTTTGGAAGAGCAGTACTTC
CAWSVSHPFLEEQYF
>-|TRBV2|TRBJ2-7|-
TGTGCCAGCCGGACGGGCTACGAGCAGTACTTC
CASRTGYEQYF
>-|TRBV5-6|TRBJ1-2|-
TGTGCCAGCAGCCTCGGACACTTCTATGGCTACACCTTC
CASSLGHFYGYTF
>-|TRBV27|TRBJ1-5|-
TGTGCCAGCAGTTGGGGACAGCCCCAGCATTTT
CASSWGQPQHF
>TRBD2|TRBV14|TRBJ2-3|once
TGTGCCAGCAGCCAAGATGACGGACTAGCGGGGTGCACAGATACGCAGTATTTT
CASSQDDGLAGCTDTQYF
>-|TRBV5-5|TRBJ1-2|-
TGTGCCAGCAGCTGCCTCAAGGGGAAGTCTAACTATGGCTACACCTTC
CASSCLKGKSNYGYTF
>-|TRBV28|TRBJ2-7|-
TGTGCCAGCAGTTTAAGCCCGAGGAGGGAGCAGTACTTC
CASSLSPRREQYF
>-|TRBV25-1|TRBJ2-5|-
TGTGCCAGCCGTCAAGCGGAGACCCAGTACTTC
CASRQAETQYF
>-|TRBV4-2|TRBJ2-2|-
TGTGCCAGCAGCCAAGATTTTCCGGAGAACACCGGGGAGCTGTTTTTT
CASSQDFPENTGELFF
>-|TRBV6-1|TRBJ1-4|-
TGTGCCAGCAGCGACGGGGGGGTTGGTGAAAAACTGTTTTTT
CASSDGGVGEKLFF
>TRBD2|TRBV28|TRBJ2-7|-
TGTGCCAGCAGTTTGAGCGGGAGTAGGAACGAGCAGTACTTC
CASSLSGSRNEQYF
>TRBD2|TRBV4-3|TRBJ2-7|-
TGCGCCAGCAGCCCCCTCCGGGGCGGGAGTAGGAGCGAGCAGTACTTC
CASSPLRGGSRSEQYF
>TRBD1|TRBV5-1|TRBJ2-7|-
TGCGCCAGCAGCGACGGACAGGGAGAGATCTACGAGCAGTACTTC
CASSDGQGEIYEQYF
>TRBD2|TRBV18|TRBJ2-1|-
TGTGCCAGCTCACCACCGCGGGAGTACAATGAGCAGTTCTTC
CASSPPREYNEQFF
>-|TRBV7-9|TRBJ2-7|-
TGTGCCAGCAGCTTAGCTAAGAACCCGAGATTTATGCACGAGCAGTACTTC
CASSLAKNPRFMHEQYF
>TRBD1|TRBV6-1|TRBJ2-7|-
TGTGCCAGCAGTGAAAGAGTGGACAGGGGGTACTTC
CASSERVDRGYF
>-|TRBV7-9|TRBJ2-1|-
TGTGCCAGCAGCTTAGGGGAAGGGGTATACAATGAGCAGTTCTTC
CASSLGEGVYNEQFF
>TRBD2|TRBV2|TRBJ2-1|-
TGTGCCAGTTCCGGGACTAGAGATGAGCAGTTCTTC
CASSGTRDEQFF